These 28 T cell receptor beta chains were all obtained from the same sample, sequenced in a study of cytomegalovirus exposure and HLA in healthy donors. PCR used 60 Vbeta primers and 13 Jbeta primers. This table comes from immunoSEQ multiplex PCR, and its TCRdb copy is limited to in-frame clones, with some not included. The data contain some 120,000 clones, approximately 80% of them seen just once; the ten biggest clones take up about 3.4%. The specimen was PBMCs. The receptors were sampled from a man aged 30 to 45 in good health and CMV-seronegative.

The rearrangement links TRBV27 to TRBJ1-4, with D possibly matching TRBD1 (5 bases). This CDR3 has 14 residues. Germline CDR1 reads MNHEY; CDR2 reads SMNVEV (reference sequence). Trimming stripped 6 bases from V and 7 bases from J, with 15 bases between. The CDR3 DNA reads as TGTGCCAGCAGCCTTCTTCGGGGGGGTGAAAAACTGTTTTTT. Protein: CASSLLRGGEKLFF.

Turning to this clone: The identical CDR3 is also encoded by other nucleotide sequences in the sample. The CDR3 nucleotides are TGCGCCAGCAGCCTAGGGCAGGGGAGCAATCAGCCCCAGCATTTT. Translated: CASSLGQGSNQPQHF. J is TRBJ1-5 and V is TRBV5-1; possible D gene TRBD1, 6 bases. The CDR3 runs 15 residues. V lost 4 bases and J 1 base, leaving 12 bases between the germline ends. CDR1 is SGHRS and CDR2 is YFSETQ in the germline V gene.

The count of this clone is one. This chain joins TRBV6-5 and TRBJ2-5, with D unclear. The DNA end favors TRBJ2-7, so the J call may be wrong. The CDR3 runs 14 residues. Germline loops: CDR1 MNHEY, CDR2 SVGAGI. The CDR3 DNA is TGTGCCAGCAGTCGATCCCTAAGCTCCTACGAGCAGTACTTC. Translated: CASSRSLSSYEQYF.

The chain links TRBV19 to TRBJ2-7; possible D gene TRBD1, 5 bases. The CDR3 totals 13 residues. Trimming pared 5 bases from V and 3 bases from J, leaving 11 bases between. CDR1 is LNHDA and CDR2 is SQIVND in the germline V gene (reference sequence). The CDR3 DNA sequence: TGTGCCAGTAGTGGGCAGGGCGGCTACGAGCAGTACTTC. This gives the protein CASSGQGGYEQYF.

The J gene is TRBJ2-2, the V gene TRBV6-1; D possibly corresponds to TRBD1 (5 bases). Trimming cost V 0 bases and J 6 bases, with 14 bases left between them. The CDR3 is 16 amino acids. Germline loops: CDR1 MNHNS, CDR2 SASEGT. The CDR3 spells CASSEASGLRAGELFF. In nucleotides, the CDR3 is TGTGCCAGCAGTGAAGCGTCAGGTCTCAGGGCCGGGGAGCTGTTTTTT.

The chain employs TRBV7-3 and TRBJ2-3; weak D call: TRBD2 (7 bases). The V end was cut by 5 bases, the J end by 2 bases, with 14 bases between. Germline assignment: CDR1 SGHTA and CDR2 FQGTGA. The CDR3 contains 15 residues. The chain's CDR3 is CASSLGGGPTDTQYF. DNA of the CDR3: TGTGCCAGCAGCCTAGGGGGGGGGCCCACAGATACGCAGTATTTT.

This clone has more than one count but fewer than ten. The rearrangement links TRBV30 to TRBJ2-7; 8 bases agree with TRBD2. The CDR3 has 12 residues. The germline gives CDR1 GTSNPN, CDR2 SVGIG (reference sequence). The trim removed 7 bases at V and 4 bases at J, leaving 6 bases unmatched. CDR3 region: CASLAGTYEQYF. CDR3 coding DNA: TGTGCCTCTTTAGCGGGAACTTACGAGCAGTACTTC.

The chain joins TRBV30 to TRBJ1-6; TRBD1 aligns across 9 bases. The germline gives CDR1 GTSNPN, CDR2 SVGIG (reference sequence). After removal of 0 bases from V and 10 bases from J, the junction contained 16 bases not matched to a gene. The CDR3 runs to 18 residues. The CDR3 DNA sequence: TGTGCCTGGAGTGTAAGGGGACAGGGAATCGGCCGAAGGTCACCCCTCCACTTT. Translation: CAWSVRGQGIGRRSPLHF.

The V and J genes are TRBV11-3 and TRBJ2-3; 7 nucleotides line up with TRBD1. Germline V gene data show CDR1 as SGHNT and CDR2 as YENEEA. The trim removed 5 bases at V and 3 bases at J, leaving 8 bases unmatched. The CDR3 spans 15 residues. The CDR3 DNA reads TGTGCCAGCAGCGTACGGACAGGAACGACAGATACGCAGTATTTT. Residues: CASSVRTGTTDTQYF. Supplemented by reference TRBV11-3 and TRBJ2-3, the full variable domain reads EAGVVQSPRYKIIEKKQPVAFWCNPISGHNTLYWYLQNLGQGPELLIRYENEEAVDDSQLPKDRFSAERLKGVDSTLKIQPAELGDSAVYLCASSVRTGTTDTQYFGPGTRLTVL.

This clone was found once. The V and J genes are TRBV27 and TRBJ2-7, with TRBD2 matching over 9 bases. The germline V gene encodes CDR1 MNHEY and CDR2 SMNVEV (reference sequence). This CDR3 contains 16 residues. Germline trimming cut 0 bases from V and 3 bases from J; bases unmatched to any gene: 6. The CDR3 DNA is TGTGCCAGCAGTTTATCCCATGGTAGCGGGAGCTACGAGCAGTACTTC. Translated: CASSLSHGSGSYEQYF.

In its sample, this clone was seen a few times. The chain employs TRBV18 and TRBJ1-5; the match to TRBD1 covers 9 bases. Losses at the gene ends were 6 bases for V and 6 bases for J; bases not matched to a gene: 6. Germline lookup yields CDR1 KGHSH and CDR2 LQKENI. The CDR3 totals 14 residues. CDR3 sequence reads: CASSLQGALQPQHF. As DNA, the CDR3 is TGTGCCAGCTCCTTACAGGGGGCACTTCAGCCCCAGCATTTT. Variable domain in full (rest from reference TRBV18 and TRBJ1-5): NAGVMQNPRHLVRRRGQEARLRCSPMKGHSHVYWYRQLPEEGLKFMVYLQKENIIDESGMPKERFSAEFPKEGPSILRIQQVVRGDSAAYFCASSLQGALQPQHFGDGTRLSIL.

The chain is built from TRBV2 and TRBJ1-2, with 12 positions matching TRBD1. The length of the CDR3 is 17 residues. Trimming took 7 bases from V and 4 from J; bases not matched to a gene: 13. Germline assignment: CDR1 SNHLY and CDR2 FYNNEI. The CDR3 sequence is CASTRDRGLTLVYGYTF. In nucleotides, the CDR3 is TGTGCCAGCACTCGGGACAGGGGGCTCACGTTAGTCTATGGCTACACCTTC.

Concerning this clone: Other nucleotide sequences in the sample specify the same CDR3. This sequence joins TRBV9 and TRBJ2-2, with D possibly TRBD2 on 5 matching bases. V was clipped by 6 bases and J by 0 bases, with 9 bases between them. Germline lookup yields CDR1 SGDLS and CDR2 YYNGEE. The CDR3 length is 14 residues. CDR3 residues: CASKERANTGELFF. The CDR3 DNA follows: TGTGCCAGCAAGGAGAGGGCGAACACCGGGGAGCTGTTTTTT.

V is TRBV18 and J is TRBJ2-3; 8 bases fit TRBD2. Germline CDR1 reads KGHSH; CDR2 reads LQKENI. The junction had 7 bases not matched to a gene; V was cut back by 3 bases and J by 5 bases. There are 15 residues in the CDR3. The CDR3, as DNA: TGTGCCAGCTCACCCTTTAGCGGGGAGGGAGATACGCAGTATTTT. Translation gives CASSPFSGEGDTQYF.

V is TRBV28 and J is TRBJ2-7; perhaps TRBD2 as D (7 bases). The germline gives CDR1 MDHEN, CDR2 SYDVKM. This CDR3 has 14 amino acids. V shed 1 base and J shed 7 bases, with 14 bases lying between them. CDR3 nucleotide sequence: TGTGCCAGCAGTTTATCGGGGGGCCGCTTAGAGCAGTACTTC. Its translation: CASSLSGGRLEQYF.

The V gene is TRBV28, the J gene TRBJ2-7; 9 nucleotides line up with TRBD2. Trimming took 4 bases from V and 3 from J; bases not matched to a gene: 13. CDR1 and CDR2 (germline): MDHEN, SYDVKM. The length of the CDR3 is 17 residues. The CDR3 DNA is TGTGCCAGCAGTTCCTACGCCGGGACTAGCAGCTTCTACGAGCAGTACTTC. Amino acids: CASSSYAGTSSFYEQYF.

CDR3 in amino acids: CASSPGTGVGYGYTF. For the CDR3, the DNA is TGTGCCAGCAGCCCTGGGACAGGGGTTGGGTATGGCTACACCTTC. This chain links TRBV14 with TRBJ1-2, with 10 bases lining up with TRBD1. Germline assignment: CDR1 SGHDN and CDR2 FVKESK. The CDR3 has 15 amino acids. Trimming at V came to 4 bases and at J to 5 bases, leaving 7 bases not matched to a gene.

The chain links TRBV7-9 to TRBJ2-2, with TRBD2 identical over 10 bases. Germline-derived CDR1 and CDR2 are SEHNR and FQNEAQ (reference sequence). V lost 10 bases and J lost 4; bases outside the gene matches: 12. The CDR3 covers 16 residues. The chain's CDR3 is CAIAPRTSGPTGELFF. The CDR3 nucleotides read TGTGCCATCGCCCCCAGGACTAGCGGCCCCACCGGGGAGCTGTTTTTT.

The genes are TRBV28 and TRBJ2-7; D possibly corresponds to TRBD1 (6 bases). This CDR3 has 13 amino acids. CDR1 is MDHEN and CDR2 is SYDVKM in the germline V gene. The V end lost 7 bases, the J end lost 11 bases, and 21 bases lay between the germline ends. Here the CDR3 DNA reads TGTGCCAGCATCCCCTCAGGGGAATTTTCGAAGTACTTC. Its translation is CASIPSGEFSKYF. The complete variable domain, with remaining parts taken from reference TRBV28 and TRBJ2-7, reads DVKVTQSSRYLVKRTGEKVFLECVQDMDHENMFWYRQDPGLGLRLIYFSYDVKMKEKGDIPEGYSVSREKKERFSLILESASTNQTSMYLCASIPSGEFSKYFGPGTRLTVT.

The sample holds one count of this clone. The J gene is TRBJ1-2, the V gene TRBV28; 8 bases line up with TRBD1. From germline, CDR1 is MDHEN and CDR2 SYDVKM. The J segment lost 1 base and the V segment lost 4 bases, leaving 2 bases of the junction unmatched. The length of the CDR3 is 14 residues. CDR3 in DNA: TGTGCCAGCAGTTCGACAGGGGTTAACTATGGCTACACCTTC. Its translation is CASSSTGVNYGYTF.

V usage is TRBV27 and J usage is TRBJ1-2; 7 nucleotides line up with TRBD1. The CDR3 sequence is 13 residues long. In germline, CDR1 is MNHEY, CDR2 SMNVEV (reference sequence). After removal of 5 bases from V and 6 bases from J, the junction contained 6 bases not matched to a gene. CDR3 nucleotides: TGTGCCAGCAGTAACAGACAGGGCAATGGCTACACCTTC. It is translated as CASSNRQGNGYTF.

The J gene is TRBJ1-1, the V gene TRBV6-1, with D unresolved. This CDR3 has 13 amino acids. The germline CDR1 and CDR2 sequences are MNHNS and SASEGT. Trimming cost V 4 bases and J 1 base, with 7 bases left between them. The CDR3 coding sequence is TGTGCCAGCAGTGCGACATCGAACACTGAAGCTTTCTTT. It specifies CASSATSNTEAFF.

This chain joins TRBV20-1 and TRBJ2-1, with a possible D match to TRBD1 (5 bases). The germline V gene has CDR1 DFQATT and CDR2 SNEGSKA (reference sequence). The V end was cut by 6 bases, the J end by 8 bases, with 11 bases between. The CDR3 has 11 residues. CDR3 DNA: TGCAGTGCGGGGCGGTTAGATGAGCAGTTCTTC. Translated, it gives CSAGRLDEQFF.

V gene TRBV10-2 combines with J gene TRBJ1-2; tentative D call: TRBD1 (6 bases). Trimming cost V 2 bases and J 8 bases, with 12 bases left between them. Germline-derived CDR1 and CDR2 are WSHSY and SAAADI. CDR3 length: 13 residues. The CDR3 loop is CASSEAGVGGYTF. The CDR3, as DNA: TGCGCCAGCAGTGAGGCAGGGGTAGGCGGCTACACCTTC.

V and J are TRBV14 and TRBJ1-6; D is perhaps TRBD1 (5 bases). With 2 bases removed from V and 8 bases from J, the gap between germline ends came to 7 bases. Germline V gene lookup returns CDR1 SGHDN and CDR2 FVKESK. This CDR3 spans 13 amino acids. The CDR3 nucleotides are TGTGCCAGCAGCCAACTCAGGGATTCACCCCTCCACTTT. Amino acid sequence: CASSQLRDSPLHF.

The chain recombines TRBV4-1 with TRBJ2-7; 8 bases are shared with TRBD2. From germline, CDR1 is MGHRA and CDR2 YSYEKL. V lost 1 base and J lost 4; bases outside the gene matches: 3. The CDR3 extends over 14 amino acids. Here the CDR3 DNA reads TGCGCCAGCAGCCAAGCACTAGCGGATTACGAGCAGTACTTC. It specifies CASSQALADYEQYF.

The chain carries TRBV4-2 and TRBJ1-5; D might be TRBD1 (5 bases). CDR3 length: 14 amino acids. Germline-derived CDR1 and CDR2 are LGHNA and YNFKEQ. Trimming took 0 bases from V and 4 from J, leaving 7 bases between them. The DNA of the CDR3 is TGTGCCAGCAGCCAAGATGGGGGGAATCAGCCCCAGCATTTT. Translating it yields CASSQDGGNQPQHF.

The rearrangement uses TRBV18 and TRBJ1-2, with D perhaps matching TRBD1 (6 bases). Deletions cut 3 bases from V and 6 bases from J, with 20 bases between. Germline assignment: CDR1 KGHSH and CDR2 LQKENI. The CDR3 is 16 residues long. CDR3 sequence: CASSPGGTRGSNGYTF. The CDR3 coding sequence is TGTGCCAGCTCACCGGGGGGGACCAGGGGAAGTAATGGCTACACCTTC.